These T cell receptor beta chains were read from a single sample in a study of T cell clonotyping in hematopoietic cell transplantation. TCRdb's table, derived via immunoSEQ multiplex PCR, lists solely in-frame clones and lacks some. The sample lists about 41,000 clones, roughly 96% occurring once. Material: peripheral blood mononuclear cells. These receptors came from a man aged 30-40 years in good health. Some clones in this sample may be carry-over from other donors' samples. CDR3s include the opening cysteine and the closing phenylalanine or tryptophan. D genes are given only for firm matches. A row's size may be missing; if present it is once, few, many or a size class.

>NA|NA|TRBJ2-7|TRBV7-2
TGTGCCAGCAGCTCCATGACATGGGTGCAGTACTTC
CASSSMTWVQYF
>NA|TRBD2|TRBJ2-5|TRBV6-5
TGTGCCAGCACCGCGGGGGGGTCGGAGACCCAGTACTTC
CASTAGGSETQYF
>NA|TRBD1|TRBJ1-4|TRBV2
TGTGCCAGCAGGGGCGACAGGGGTTCTGAAAAACTGTTTTTT
CASRGDRGSEKLFF
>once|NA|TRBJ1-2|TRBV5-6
TGTGCCAGCAGCCCGCAAGCAGGGGTATATGGCTACACCTTC
CASSPQAGVYGYTF
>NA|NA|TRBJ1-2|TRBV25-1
TGTGCCAGCAGTGACGGGGGCTATGGCTACACCTTC
CASSDGGYGYTF
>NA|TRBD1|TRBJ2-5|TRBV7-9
TGTGCCAGCAACCCGGGACAGGGGCGCGTAGAGACCCAGTACTTC
CASNPGQGRVETQYF
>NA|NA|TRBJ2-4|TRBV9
TGTGCCAGCAGCGTATACCCGGACGGGGCGCGGAGGGGGGTAAACATTCAGTACTTC
CASSVYPDGARRGVNIQYF
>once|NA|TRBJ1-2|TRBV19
TGTGCCAGTAGTATAGAAAGGCAGTTAGGGAACTATGGCTACACCTTC
CASSIERQLGNYGYTF
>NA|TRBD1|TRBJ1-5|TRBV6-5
TGTGCCAGCAGTCGGGACAGAACAAATCAGCCCCAGCATTTT
CASSRDRTNQPQHF
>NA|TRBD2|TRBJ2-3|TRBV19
TGTGCCAGTAGTAGGACTAGCGCGAGCACAGATACGCAGTATTTT
CASSRTSASTDTQYF
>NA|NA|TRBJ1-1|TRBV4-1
TGCGCCAGCAGCCCTGGACGGGCCCGCGACCTGGGCACTGAAGCTTTCTTT
CASSPGRARDLGTEAFF
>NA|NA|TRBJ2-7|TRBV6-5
TGTGCCAGCAGTTACTCGGACGGAAAAGGCTACGAGCAGTACTTC
CASSYSDGKGYEQYF
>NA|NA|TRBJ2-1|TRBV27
TGTGCCAGCAGTTTATCGAGTCTCTACAATGAGCAGTTCTTC
CASSLSSLYNEQFF
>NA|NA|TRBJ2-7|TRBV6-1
TGTGCCAGCAGGCCCCACATGGTTAGCAACGAGCAGTACTTC
CASRPHMVSNEQYF
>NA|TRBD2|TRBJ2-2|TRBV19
TGTGCCAGTAGTATTAGGAGCGGGGCTAACACCGGGGAGCTGTTTTTT
CASSIRSGANTGELFF
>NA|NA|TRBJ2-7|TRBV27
TGTGCCAGCAGTGACAACAGGGGGGGCTCCTACGAGCAGTACTTC
CASSDNRGGSYEQYF
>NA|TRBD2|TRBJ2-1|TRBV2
TGTGCCGGCCCGGGACTAGCGGGGGTGGCTTCCTACAATGAGCAGTTCTTC
CAGPGLAGVASYNEQFF
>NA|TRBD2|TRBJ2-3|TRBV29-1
TGCGGAGGGGGGCCTAGCGGGTCTAGCACAGATACGCAGTATTTT
CGGGPSGSSTDTQYF
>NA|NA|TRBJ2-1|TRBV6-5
TGTGCCAGCAGGACACAAGGTTACAATGAGCAGTTCTTC
CASRTQGYNEQFF
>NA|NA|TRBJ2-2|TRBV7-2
TGTGCCAGCAGCGTTACAGGGTTGAACGGGGAGCTGTTTTTT
CASSVTGLNGELFF
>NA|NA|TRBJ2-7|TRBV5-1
TGCGCCAGCAGCTTGGGTGGACTAGGGGGAGACGAGCAGTACTTC
CASSLGGLGGDEQYF
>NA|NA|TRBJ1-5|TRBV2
TGTGCCAGCGGAGGGGCCAATCAGCCCCAGCATTTT
CASGGANQPQHF
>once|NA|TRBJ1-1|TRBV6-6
TGTGCCAGCAGTTATGGTGGGGGAGAGGACACTGAAGCTTTCTTT
CASSYGGGEDTEAFF